This T cell receptor (beta chain) was retrieved from a study of regulatory T cells in long-lasting Graves disease. Indicated time point: newly diagnosed GD, antithyroid drugs for less than 3 months. Generation of the TCR library employed RNA extracted from PBMCs. EDTA tubes collected nine milliliters of peripheral blood. Study-level results: Accuracy could have been hurt by small sample size. TRBV28, TRBJ1-2 and TRBJ2-5 were segments that persistent disease favored.

Arm-PCR of CDR3 regions with iRepertoire HTBI primers generated TCR beta libraries. TCRdb redid the calling of the multiplex PCR reads with MiXCR, one entry per CDR3 protein. The data contain 400,000 to 500,000 distinct CDR3 sequences, over 12% of them singletons. The germline CDR1 and CDR2 sequences are SGHAT and FQNNGV. This CDR3 has 13 amino acids. Worth noting for this clonotype: Its antigen is not known. A much larger clone lies one base from this, so it may be a read error.

These data were also reused for a study on T cells in Graves' hyperthyroidism and ophthalmopathy.

The rearrangement links TRBV11-2 to TRBJ2-1; maybe TRBD1 (7 bases). Sequences were derived from peripheral blood mononuclear cells (PBMCs), sampled at new diagnosis, from a patient treated with antithyroid drugs. The origin of this receptor is a woman aged 40 to 50 with Graves disease. As DNA, the CDR3 is TGTGTCAGCAGCCCGCAGGGGGGCCTTGAGCAGTTCTTC. This sequence encodes CVSSPQGGLEQFF. The full variable domain, with the rest looked up from reference TRBV11-2 and TRBJ2-1, is EAGVAQSPRYKIIEKRQSVAFWCNPISGHATLYWYQQILGQGPKLLIQFQNNGVVDDSQLPKDRFSAERLKGVDSTLKIQPAKLEDSAVYLCVSSPQGGLEQFFGPGTRLTVL.